This T cell receptor beta chain was obtained from a study of T cell repertoires in cytomegalovirus infection. Regarding the study as a whole: HLA-C-restricted TCR beta clonotypes specific for CMV led the ex vivo response.

TCRdb called the reads again in MiXCR, with one record for every CDR3 protein. The sample holds hundreds of thousands of distinct CDR3 sequences; 15% to 20% are singletons and the top ten take around 12%. The length of the CDR3 is 14 residues. V dropped 6 bases and J dropped 2 bases, with 10 bases sitting between them. A few counts support this clonotype. Its specificity is unknown. Sequencing input: PBMCs. The source of this sequence is a human donor in good health (CMV status not recorded). Some clones in this sample may be carry-over from other donors' samples. The chain is built from TRBV12-3 or TRBV12-4 and TRBJ2-2, with a weak D call TRBD2 (6 bases). CDR3: CASSLGLNTGELFF. CDR3 coding DNA: TGTGCCAGCAGCTTGGGACTTAACACCGGGGAGCTGTTTTTT.